This TCR beta chain was found in a study of blood T cell repertoires in COVID-19. Across the study: Acute and convalescent COVID-19 samples came from the United States, Italy and Spain.

CDR1 KGHDR and CDR2 SFDVKD come from the germline V gene. CDR3 length equals 14 residues. V shed 4 bases and J shed 0 bases, with 8 bases lying between them. The protocol was immunoSEQ multiplex PCR, while the TCRdb copy is restricted to in-frame clones and leaves out a portion. The top ten hold 1.5% to 2% of the sample, which has 150,000 to 180,000 clones, around 84% seen once. This chain links TRBV24-1 with TRBJ1-2; D is uncertain. The source is a man aged 80 or over with acute or convalescent COVID-19. Sequencing was done on a sample of peripheral blood. The CDR3 DNA is TGTGCCACCAGTGACCCCCGGGCTAACTATGGCTACACCTTC. Protein product: CATSDPRANYGYTF.